Each of the 24 T cell receptor beta chains below was sequenced from the same sample in a study of control samples from healthy donors and cancer patients. The repertoire was sequenced with immunoSEQ multiplex PCR; TCRdb's copy has only in-frame clones and lacks some. The sample includes about 93,000 clones, 88% seen only once; the top ten take 14%. Material: blood. All receptors come from a woman in her 70s in good health.

The V call is TRBV6-2 or TRBV6-3, the J call TRBJ1-5; possibly TRBD1 for D (6 bases). Trimming cost V 4 bases and J 3 bases, with 7 bases left between them. CDR1 and CDR2 from the germline V gene are MNHEY and SVGEGT. The CDR3 sequence is 13 residues long. CDR3 in amino acids: CASSWGANQPQHF. CDR3 nucleotides: TGTGCCAGCAGTTGGGGGGCCAATCAGCCCCAGCATTTT.

The chain carries TRBV7-9 and TRBJ1-3; no clear D. CDR1 and CDR2 (germline): SEHNR, FQNEAQ (reference sequence). Trimming pared 1 base from V and 0 bases from J, leaving 7 bases between. The CDR3 runs to 15 residues. CDR3 sequence: CASSLGDSSGNTIYF. In DNA, the CDR3 is TGTGCCAGCAGCTTAGGGGATTCCTCTGGAAACACCATATATTTT.

The genes are TRBV30 and TRBJ1-1, with D possibly matching TRBD1 (6 bases). This CDR3 is built from 10 residues. With 4 bases removed from V and 10 bases from J, the gap between germline ends came to 10 bases. Per the germline V gene, CDR1 is GTSNPN and CDR2 is SVGIG (reference sequence). In DNA, the CDR3 is TGTGCCTGGATACAGGGTAGAGCTTTCTTT. It is translated as CAWIQGRAFF.

The gene calls are TRBV13 and TRBJ1-1, with D hard to call. V gave up 4 bases and J gave up 2 bases, with 8 bases separating them. The CDR3 sequence is 13 residues long. Germline V CDR1 and CDR2: PRHDT, FYEKMQ (reference sequence). The CDR3 coding sequence is TGTGCCAGCAGCTATACAGTTAACACTGAAGCTTTCTTT. Translation gives CASSYTVNTEAFF.

This chain uses TRBV19 with TRBJ2-2; D is undetermined. The CDR3 length is 13 residues. Trimming took 8 bases from V and 4 from J, leaving 11 bases between them. The germline CDR1 and CDR2 sequences are LNHDA and SQIVND (reference sequence). The CDR3 loop is CASGWRATGELFF. CDR3 coding DNA: TGTGCCAGTGGATGGCGCGCCACCGGGGAGCTGTTTTTT.

V gene TRBV3-1 (or the pseudogene TRBV3-2) combines with J gene TRBJ2-1; D is possibly TRBD1 or TRBD2 (5 bases each). CDR3 length: 18 residues. Germline CDR1 reads LGHDT; CDR2 reads YNNKEL (reference sequence). Trimming took off 0 bases at V and 0 bases at J, with 15 bases between the two ends. DNA of the CDR3: TGTGCCAGCAGCCAAGAGCACCCGGGGCTAAGCTCCTACAATGAGCAGTTCTTC. It specifies CASSQEHPGLSSYNEQFF.

The V call is TRBV6-5, the J call TRBJ1-2, with a possible D match to TRBD1 (5 bases). The V gene's germline CDR1 is MNHEY and CDR2 SVGAGI. V lost 2 bases and J lost 4, with 14 bases in between. The CDR3 has 15 amino acids. CDR3 coding DNA: TGTGCCAGCAGTTACGGCCAGGGCCTGAGCTATGGCTACACCTTC. This translates into CASSYGQGLSYGYTF.

This chain connects TRBV3-1 (or the pseudogene TRBV3-2) to TRBJ1-6; 8 bases map to TRBD1. Germline assignment: CDR1 LGHDT and CDR2 YNNKEL (reference sequence). V lost 6 bases to trimming and J lost 4 bases; unmatched junction nucleotides: 5. CDR3 length equals 15 residues. In DNA, the CDR3 is TGTGCCAGCAGAAAGGACAGGGTATATAATTCACCCCTCCACTTT. Its translation: CASRKDRVYNSPLHF.

In DNA, the CDR3 is TGTGCCACCAGCAGAGGGAGGACAGGGAGCCCAATTGGGAATGAGCAGTTCTTC. It encodes CATSRGRTGSPIGNEQFF. V gene TRBV15 combines with J gene TRBJ2-1, with TRBD1 matching 8 bases. This CDR3 region has 18 residues. Losses at the gene ends were 1 base for V and 7 bases for J; bases not matched to a gene: 15. Germline loops: CDR1 LNHNV, CDR2 YYDKDF (reference sequence). The full variable domain, its missing parts supplied by reference TRBV15 and TRBJ2-1, is DAMVIQNPRYQVTQFGKPVTLSCSQTLNHNVMYWYQQKSSQAPKLLFHYYDKDFNNEADTPDNFQSRRPNTSFCFLDIRSPGLGDTAMYLCATSRGRTGSPIGNEQFFGPGTRLTVL.

V and J are TRBV5-1 and TRBJ2-5; 8 positions agree with TRBD1. V was pared by 1 base and J by 2 bases, with 4 bases of the junction left unmatched. Germline CDR1 and CDR2: SGHRS and YFSETQ. CDR3 size: 15 residues. The CDR3 sequence: CASSLQGASQETQYF. DNA for the CDR3: TGCGCCAGCAGCTTGCAGGGGGCCTCTCAAGAGACCCAGTACTTC.

This sequence joins TRBV18 and TRBJ2-2; the D gene is possibly TRBD1 (5 bases). The CDR3 is 13 residues long. Trimming took 6 bases from V and 7 from J, leaving 12 bases between them. Germline loops: CDR1 KGHSH, CDR2 LQKENI. The CDR3 loop is CASSGRAGGELFF. The CDR3 DNA reads TGTGCCAGCTCCGGCAGGGCCGGCGGGGAGCTGTTTTTT.

The J gene is TRBJ2-7, the V gene TRBV11-2; D may match TRBD1 or TRBD2 (7 bases each). The CDR3 runs to 16 residues. Germline V gene data show CDR1 as SGHAT and CDR2 as FQNNGV. V was pared by 5 bases and J by 5 bases, with 22 bases between. The CDR3 nucleotides are TGTGCCAGCAGCCACTCCCGACAGGGAGGGGTCGACGAGCAGTACTTC. It encodes CASSHSRQGGVDEQYF.

V is TRBV7-9 and J is TRBJ2-1, with 7 bases matching TRBD2. V dropped 5 bases and J dropped 2; count of bases not matched to a gene: 6. The CDR3 sequence is 15 residues long. Per germline, CDR1 SEHNR and CDR2 FQNEAQ (reference sequence). As DNA, the CDR3 is TGTGCCAGCAGCCCCCCGGGGGGTACCTACAATGAGCAGTTCTTC. Translation gives CASSPPGGTYNEQFF.

The chain recombines TRBV7-8 with TRBJ2-7, with D uncertain. The CDR3 has 14 residues. Trimming took off 1 base at V and 2 bases at J, with 9 bases between the two ends. From germline, CDR1 is SGHVS and CDR2 FQNEAQ. CDR3 loop: CASSLGDGPYEQYF. The CDR3 DNA sequence: TGTGCCAGCAGCTTAGGTGACGGCCCCTACGAGCAGTACTTC.

This chain connects TRBV29-1 to TRBJ2-3; no clear D gene. The ends were cut back, 4 bases at V and 3 bases at J, with 11 bases in the middle. This CDR3 spans 13 amino acids. Germline V CDR1 and CDR2: SQVTM, ANQGSEA. CDR3 DNA: TGCAGCGTTGGGGCGGTAGGAACAGATACGCAGTATTTT. Amino acid sequence: CSVGAVGTDTQYF.

In DNA, the CDR3 is TGTGCCACCAGCAGAGAGGACAGGGCGGTTGGTGGCTACACCTTC. Translating it yields CATSREDRAVGGYTF. V gene TRBV15 combines with J gene TRBJ1-2, with TRBD1 matching 8 bases. The V and J ends lost 0 bases and 7 bases, in that order; junction bases with no gene match: 7. Germline-derived CDR1 and CDR2 are LNHNV and YYDKDF (reference sequence). CDR3 length equals 15 residues. The full variable domain, rest sourced from reference TRBV15 and TRBJ1-2, is DAMVIQNPRYQVTQFGKPVTLSCSQTLNHNVMYWYQQKSSQAPKLLFHYYDKDFNNEADTPDNFQSRRPNTSFCFLDIRSPGLGDTAMYLCATSREDRAVGGYTFGSGTRLTVV.

This rearrangement joins TRBV29-1 to TRBJ1-2; D may be TRBD1 (5 bases). The V end lost 4 bases, the J end lost 2 bases, and 11 bases lay between the germline ends. The germline V gene has CDR1 SQVTM and CDR2 ANQGSEA. This CDR3 is built from 13 residues. Here the CDR3 DNA reads TGCAGCGTTGCTCGGGACGGCAACTATGGCTACACCTTC. Translation gives CSVARDGNYGYTF.

This rearrangement joins TRBV5-1 to TRBJ2-1; 7 bases fit TRBD1. CDR3 length: 15 residues. V lost 1 base to trimming and J lost 4 bases; unmatched junction nucleotides: 5. Germline CDR1 is SGHRS and CDR2 is YFSETQ. For the CDR3, the DNA is TGCGCCAGCAGCTTGCAGGGGGAGAAATACAATGAGCAGTTCTTC. This sequence encodes CASSLQGEKYNEQFF. The variable domain in full, completed from reference TRBV5-1 and TRBJ2-1, reads KAGVTQTPRYLIKTRGQQVTLSCSPISGHRSVSWYQQTPGQGLQFLFEYFSETQRNKGNFPGRFSGRQFSNSRSEMNVSTLELGDSALYLCASSLQGEKYNEQFFGPGTRLTVL.

This rearrangement joins TRBV19 to TRBJ2-1; no reliable D call. Germline CDR1 LNHDA, CDR2 SQIVND (reference sequence). CDR3 size: 14 residues. The V end lost 5 bases, the J end lost 9 bases, and 17 bases lay between the germline ends. The CDR3 here is CASSASLVSGEQFF. The DNA of the CDR3 is TGTGCCAGTAGTGCCAGTTTGGTCTCTGGTGAGCAGTTCTTC.

The chain joins TRBV7-8 to TRBJ1-1; D remains unclear. Germline CDR1 SGHVS, CDR2 FQNEAQ. Trimming left V 7 bases short and J 4 bases short, with 13 bases between. CDR3 length: 13 residues. The CDR3 region has the DNA TGTGCCAGCAAAAAGGAACAGTTCACTGAAGCTTTCTTT. The encoded protein is CASKKEQFTEAFF. The full variable domain, in which reference TRBV7-8 and TRBJ1-1 provide the parts outside the CDR3, is GAGVSQSPRYKVAKRGQDVALRCDPISGHVSLFWYQQALGQGPEFLTYFQNEAQLDKSGLPSDRFFAERPEGSVSTLKIQRTQQEDSAVYLCASKKEQFTEAFFGQGTRLTVV.

The chain links TRBV6-5 to TRBJ2-5; weak D call: TRBD2 (5 bases). Germline V gives CDR1 MNHEY, CDR2 SVGAGI. The germline V and J ends were trimmed by 7 bases and 7 bases, with 19 bases remaining between them. The CDR3 runs to 14 residues. DNA for the CDR3: TGTGCCAGCATTCCCCCTAGCCCGGTGGCGACCCAGTACTTC. As protein: CASIPPSPVATQYF.

This clone was detected once. V and J are TRBV11-2 and TRBJ1-5; 7 nucleotides line up with TRBD1. Germline-derived CDR1 and CDR2 are SGHAT and FQNNGV. Trimming at V came to 3 bases and at J to 5 bases, leaving 4 bases not matched to a gene. The CDR3 length is 14 residues. CDR3 loop: CASSFTGVDQPQHF. In nucleotides, the CDR3 is TGTGCCAGCAGCTTTACAGGGGTGGATCAGCCCCAGCATTTT.

CDR3 bases: TGCGCCAGCAGCTTAAGGGACAGGAACACTGAAGCTTTCTTT. As protein: CASSLRDRNTEAFF. This chain uses TRBV5-1 with TRBJ1-1, with TRBD1 matching 7 bases. Trimming removed 2 bases from V and 1 base from J; junction bases left unmatched: 2. Per germline, CDR1 SGHRS and CDR2 YFSETQ. CDR3 length equals 14 residues.

This clone turned up a few times. The chain employs TRBV5-1 and TRBJ2-7, with D possibly TRBD1 on 7 matching bases. Trimming left V 6 bases short and J 2 bases short, with 15 bases between. Per germline, CDR1 SGHRS and CDR2 YFSETQ. The CDR3 spans 14 residues. CDR3 sequence (DNA): TGCGCCAGCATGGGGGGACAGTTCCCCTACGAGCAGTACTTC. Its protein is CASMGGQFPYEQYF.